The 25 T cell receptor beta chains presented below share a single source sample, sequenced in a study of cytomegalovirus exposure and HLA in healthy donors. PCR was performed using 60 Vbeta and 13 Jbeta primers. The method was immunoSEQ multiplex PCR; TCRdb's version includes in-frame clones alone and lacks a portion of them. The data show approximately 170,000 clones, roughly 77% seen once. Sequencing was done on a sample of PBMCs. The receptors were sampled from a male donor in good health and CMV-seronegative.

The DNA of the CDR3 is TGTGCCAGCAGCTTGGACATCCGCACAGATACGCAGTATTTT. Its translation is CASSLDIRTDTQYF. The chain recombines TRBV5-8 with TRBJ2-3; D ambiguous. V was cut by 0 bases and J by 1 base, with 6 bases left in between. Germline V lookup: CDR1 SGHTS, CDR2 YDEGEE. The CDR3 has 14 amino acids. The full variable domain, completed using reference TRBV5-8 and TRBJ2-3, is EAGVTQSPTHLIKTRGQQATLRCSPISGHTSVYWYQQALGLGLQFLLWYDEGEERNRGNFPPRFSGRQFPNYSSELNVNALELEDSALYLCASSLDIRTDTQYFGPGTRLTVL.

The chain has TRBV25-1 and TRBJ2-1; 9 nucleotides align to TRBD1. Germline trimming cut 3 bases from V and 0 bases from J; bases unmatched to any gene: 6. The CDR3 runs to 17 residues. Looked up from germline, CDR1 is MGHDK and CDR2 is SYGVNS. The CDR3 reads CASSDWTGASSYNEQFF. The CDR3 DNA sequence: TGTGCCAGCAGTGATTGGACAGGGGCGAGCTCCTACAATGAGCAGTTCTTC. Full variable domain (remainder filled in from reference TRBV25-1 and TRBJ2-1): EADIYQTPRYLVIGTGKKITLECSQTMGHDKMYWYQQDPGMELHLIHYSYGVNSTEKGDLSSESTVSRIRTEHFPLTLESARPSHTSQYLCASSDWTGASSYNEQFFGPGTRLTVL.

The chain is built from TRBV6-5 and TRBJ2-7; D possibly corresponds to TRBD1 (5 bases). This CDR3 contains 13 residues. Germline V gene lookup returns CDR1 MNHEY and CDR2 SVGAGI. V shed 0 bases and J shed 5 bases, with 8 bases lying between them. Here the CDR3 DNA reads TGTGCCAGCAGTTACTCCACAGGCCACGAGCAGTACTTC. It codes for CASSYSTGHEQYF.

V usage is TRBV5-1 and J usage is TRBJ2-3, with D maybe TRBD2 (6 bases). Germline V gene data show CDR1 as SGHRS and CDR2 as YFSETQ. V shed 1 base and J shed 0 bases, with 15 bases lying between them. The CDR3 consists of 17 residues. The CDR3: CASSLLSNSGSTDTQYF. The CDR3 nucleotides read TGCGCCAGCAGCTTGTTGTCGAATAGCGGAAGCACAGATACGCAGTATTTT. Variable domain in full (rest from reference TRBV5-1 and TRBJ2-3): KAGVTQTPRYLIKTRGQQVTLSCSPISGHRSVSWYQQTPGQGLQFLFEYFSETQRNKGNFPGRFSGRQFSNSRSEMNVSTLELGDSALYLCASSLLSNSGSTDTQYFGPGTRLTVL.

This clone appeared a few times. The chain is built from TRBV7-2 and TRBJ1-4; D possibly corresponds to TRBD1 (5 bases). CDR3 length: 15 residues. V shed 1 base and J shed 7 bases, with 13 bases lying between them. The V gene's germline CDR1 is SGHTA and CDR2 FQGNSA. The CDR3 region has the DNA TGTGCCAGCAGCTTAGACCCCTGGGGGGGTGAAAAACTGTTTTTT. Translating gives CASSLDPWGGEKLFF.

This chain joins TRBV9 and TRBJ2-1; TRBD1 is a possible D gene (6 bases). The CDR3 length is 16 residues. Germline V gives CDR1 SGDLS, CDR2 YYNGEE. V gave up 4 bases and J gave up 0 bases, with 14 bases separating them. The CDR3 region is CASSTRQAGSYNEQFF. The CDR3 nucleotides read TGTGCCAGCAGCACCCGACAGGCGGGCTCCTACAATGAGCAGTTCTTC.

The V call is TRBV28, the J call TRBJ1-5; 9 bases agree with TRBD1. CDR3 length: 17 residues. Per the germline V gene, CDR1 is MDHEN and CDR2 is SYDVKM. The trim removed 4 bases at V and 2 bases at J, leaving 9 bases unmatched. In DNA form, the CDR3 reads TGTGCCAGCAGTTCGCCGGGGACAGGGATACGCAATCAGCCCCAGCATTTT. Protein sequence: CASSSPGTGIRNQPQHF.

V gene TRBV11-2 combines with J gene TRBJ2-3, with 12 bases that match TRBD1. Germline V lookup: CDR1 SGHAT, CDR2 FQNNGV. The V and J ends lost 6 bases and 6 bases, in that order; junction bases with no gene match: 1. The CDR3 has 13 amino acids. The CDR3 spells CASRGQGADTQYF. CDR3 DNA: TGTGCCAGCAGGGGACAGGGGGCGGATACGCAGTATTTT.

This clone was counted only a few times. The genes are TRBV30 and TRBJ1-2; unclear D gene. Trimming stripped 0 bases from V and 8 bases from J, with 10 bases between. The CDR3 loop spans 12 amino acids. Germline CDR1 is GTSNPN and CDR2 is SVGIG (reference sequence). CDR3 loop: CAWSVLVGGYTF. CDR3 DNA sequence: TGTGCCTGGAGTGTACTAGTAGGGGGCTACACCTTC.

The chain joins TRBV19 to TRBJ2-5; TRBD2 agrees at 10 bases. J gave up 4 bases and V 4 bases, and 3 bases lay outside the gene matches. Germline CDR1 is LNHDA and CDR2 is SQIVND (reference sequence). The CDR3 has 14 amino acids. The CDR3 protein is CASSTRLAGETQYF. In DNA, the CDR3 is TGTGCCAGTAGTACTAGACTAGCGGGAGAGACCCAGTACTTC.

The sample holds a few counts of this clone. The chain couples TRBV7-3 to TRBJ1-1, with 9 positions matching TRBD1. The CDR3 loop spans 16 amino acids. V shed 5 bases and J 5 bases; nucleotides not matched to a gene: 12. CDR1 and CDR2 from the germline V gene are SGHTA and FQGTGA. The CDR3, as DNA: TGTGCCAGCAGCAAAGGACAGGGGACGGGTACAACTGAAGCTTTCTTT. It is translated as CASSKGQGTGTTEAFF.

This clone was found a few times. The V and J genes are TRBV9 and TRBJ2-1; 11 bases match TRBD1. Germline V gene data show CDR1 as SGDLS and CDR2 as YYNGEE. The length of the CDR3 is 17 residues. The V gene end was trimmed by 5 bases and the J gene end by 5 bases; junction bases not matched to a gene: 12. The CDR3, as DNA: TGTGCCAGCAGTGTTCACCCCGGGACAGGGGGGGACAATGAGCAGTTCTTC. Translated, it gives CASSVHPGTGGDNEQFF.

The chain employs TRBV28 and TRBJ1-1; 7 nucleotides align to TRBD1. The CDR3 is 16 residues long. The germline V gene encodes CDR1 MDHEN and CDR2 SYDVKM. Trimming removed 5 bases from V and 5 bases from J; junction bases left unmatched: 14. CDR3 in amino acids: CASSPWDSHGRTEAFF. CDR3 bases: TGTGCCAGCAGTCCGTGGGACAGCCACGGACGGACTGAAGCTTTCTTT.

The rearrangement uses TRBV2 and TRBJ1-1; D perhaps matches TRBD1 (6 bases). The V gene lost 9 bases and the J gene lost 0 bases, with 14 bases spanning the gap. Germline lookup yields CDR1 SNHLY and CDR2 FYNNEI. The CDR3 totals 14 residues. The CDR3 region is CAREMRTVNTEAFF. As DNA, the CDR3 is TGTGCCAGAGAGATGCGGACAGTGAACACTGAAGCTTTCTTT.

The chain carries TRBV4-1 and TRBJ2-5; TRBD1 aligns across 10 bases. This CDR3 is built from 14 residues. V was pared by 4 bases and J by 3 bases, with 2 bases of the junction left unmatched. CDR1 is MGHRA, CDR2 YSYEKL, per germline. The CDR3 loop is CASSRDRGEETQYF. The CDR3 nucleotides read TGCGCCAGCAGCCGGGACAGGGGCGAAGAGACCCAGTACTTC.

The chain employs TRBV9 and TRBJ2-4; a possible D gene is TRBD2 (6 bases). With 0 bases removed from V and 1 base from J, the gap between germline ends came to 11 bases. Per germline, CDR1 SGDLS and CDR2 YYNGEE. The length of the CDR3 is 16 residues. DNA for the CDR3: TGTGCCAGCAGCGTAGGAGGAGGGAGGGCCAAAAACATTCAGTACTTC. Amino acids: CASSVGGGRAKNIQYF.

The chain employs TRBV5-6 and TRBJ2-1, with D maybe TRBD1 (5 bases). Germline V lookup: CDR1 SGHDT, CDR2 YYEEEE. V was shortened by 0 bases and J by 8 bases, with 15 bases between the two germline ends. The CDR3 is 15 amino acids. CDR3 region: CASSLVQGAADEQFF. CDR3 coding DNA: TGTGCCAGCAGCTTGGTGCAGGGCGCGGCAGATGAGCAGTTCTTC. Drawing the rest from reference TRBV5-6 and TRBJ2-1, the complete variable domain is DAGVTQSPTHLIKTRGQQVTLRCSPKSGHDTVSWYQQALGQGPQFIFQYYEEEERQRGNFPDRFSGHQFPNYSSELNVNALLLGDSALYLCASSLVQGAADEQFFGPGTRLTVL.

This clone was seen a handful of times. The same CDR3 is also encoded by other DNA sequences in this sample. The chain combines TRBV6-5 with TRBJ2-7, with a tentative D call TRBD1 (6 bases). V was trimmed by 5 bases and J by 4 bases, leaving 9 bases between them. CDR1 is MNHEY, CDR2 SVGAGI, per germline. This CDR3 has 12 residues. CDR3 loop: CASSLQGYEQYF. For the CDR3, the DNA is TGTGCCAGCAGTCTACAGGGATACGAGCAGTACTTC.

The V gene is TRBV6-5, the J gene TRBJ2-7, with 7 bases lining up with TRBD1. The CDR3 sequence is 13 residues long. Germline V gene data show CDR1 as MNHEY and CDR2 as SVGAGI. Unmatched junction bases numbered 9, after V lost 7 bases and J lost 6 bases. The CDR3 is CASTTGDLSEQYF. The CDR3 nucleotides read TGTGCCAGCACCACAGGGGATCTCTCCGAGCAGTACTTC.

This chain links TRBV7-6 with TRBJ2-3; tentative D call: TRBD1 (6 bases). The ends were cut back, 5 bases at V and 2 bases at J, with 8 bases in the middle. There are 13 residues in the CDR3. The germline V gene encodes CDR1 SGHVS and CDR2 FNYEAQ. CDR3 amino acids: CASSRQVTDTQYF. The CDR3 DNA follows: TGTGCCAGCAGCCGACAGGTCACAGATACGCAGTATTTT. Variable domain in full (rest from reference TRBV7-6 and TRBJ2-3): GAGVSQSPRYKVTKRGQDVALRCDPISGHVSLYWYRQALGQGPEFLTYFNYEAQQDKSGLPNDRFSAERPEGSISTLTIQRTEQRDSAMYRCASSRQVTDTQYFGPGTRLTVL.

This chain connects TRBV5-1 to TRBJ2-1; a possible D gene is TRBD2 (6 bases). CDR1 is SGHRS, CDR2 YFSETQ, per germline. This CDR3 contains 12 residues. Trimming cost V 4 bases and J 8 bases, with 10 bases left between them. The CDR3 sequence: CASSPGSDEQFF. CDR3 DNA sequence: TGCGCCAGCAGCCCCGGGAGTGATGAGCAGTTCTTC.

This chain links TRBV7-2 with TRBJ2-7; TRBD2 matches at 11 bases. There are 14 residues in the CDR3. Trimming at V came to 5 bases and at J to 7 bases, leaving 7 bases not matched to a gene. Germline CDR1 reads SGHTA; CDR2 reads FQGNSA. The CDR3 sequence: CASSAGLAAREQYF. For the CDR3, the DNA is TGTGCCAGCAGCGCGGGACTAGCGGCGAGGGAGCAGTACTTC.

The V and J genes are TRBV6-1 and TRBJ1-1; 7 nucleotides match TRBD1. This CDR3 spans 14 amino acids. The V gene's germline CDR1 is MNHNS and CDR2 SASEGT. J gave up 11 bases and V 2 bases, and 11 bases lay outside the gene matches. The CDR3 loop reads CASSEYEGAHGAFF. CDR3 nucleotide sequence: TGTGCCAGCAGTGAATATGAGGGGGCGCATGGGGCTTTCTTT.

The genes are TRBV2 and TRBJ1-5; tentatively, D is TRBD1 (5 bases). Trimming removed 5 bases from V and 5 bases from J, with 13 bases in between. The germline gives CDR1 SNHLY, CDR2 FYNNEI. The CDR3 totals 14 residues. The CDR3 sequence is CASSRRGGDQPQHF. Written as DNA, the CDR3 is TGTGCCAGCAGTAGGCGGGGCGGGGATCAGCCCCAGCATTTT.

The genes are TRBV30 and TRBJ2-2, with 8 bases lining up with TRBD2. The CDR3 is made up of 16 amino acids. The germline V gene has CDR1 GTSNPN and CDR2 SVGIG (reference sequence). Germline trimming cut 5 bases from V and 3 bases from J; bases unmatched to any gene: 11. CDR3 protein: CAWGITTSGYTGELFF. CDR3 nucleotides: TGTGCCTGGGGTATAACAACTAGCGGATACACCGGGGAGCTGTTTTTT.